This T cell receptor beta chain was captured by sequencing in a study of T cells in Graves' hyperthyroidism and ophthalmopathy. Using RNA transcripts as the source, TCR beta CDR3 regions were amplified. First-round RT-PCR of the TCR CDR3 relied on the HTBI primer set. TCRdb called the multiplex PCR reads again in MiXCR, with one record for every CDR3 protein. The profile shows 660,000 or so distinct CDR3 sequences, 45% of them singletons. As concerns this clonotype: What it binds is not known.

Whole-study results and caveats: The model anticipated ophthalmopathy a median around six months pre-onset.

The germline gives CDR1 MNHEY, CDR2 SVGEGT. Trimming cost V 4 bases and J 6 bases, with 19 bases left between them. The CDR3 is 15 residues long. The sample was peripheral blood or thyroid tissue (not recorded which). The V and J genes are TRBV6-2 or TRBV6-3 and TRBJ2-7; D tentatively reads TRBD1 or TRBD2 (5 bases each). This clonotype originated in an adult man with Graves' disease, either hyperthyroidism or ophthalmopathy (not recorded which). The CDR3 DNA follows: TGTGCCAGCAGTTTAAGGGACCCGCGGGTCGGCGAGCAGTACTTC. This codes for CASSLRDPRVGEQYF.